A single sample gave rise to the 26 T cell receptor beta chains below, sequenced in a study of blood T cell repertoires in COVID-19. TCRdb keeps only in-frame clones here, not all; method: immunoSEQ multiplex PCR. This table has approximately 220,000 clones, roughly 80% appearing once. Sample: PBMCs or T cells enriched from blood (not recorded which). Receptor source: a woman in her thirties or forties with acute COVID-19.

This chain uses TRBV12-5 with TRBJ1-1; D gene ambiguous. The germline gives CDR1 LGHNT, CDR2 FRNRAP. This CDR3 comprises 13 residues. V was trimmed by 3 bases and J by 3 bases, leaving 8 bases between them. The CDR3 DNA follows: TGTGCTAGTGGTTTATGGCGGCACACTGAAGCTTTCTTT. Amino acid sequence: CASGLWRHTEAFF.

In its sample, this clone was seen a few times. This chain links TRBV11-2 with TRBJ2-6; 8 positions match TRBD1. The V segment lost 6 bases and the J segment 0 bases; nucleotides outside the gene matches: 10. The germline V gene encodes CDR1 SGHAT and CDR2 FQNNGV. The CDR3 spans 18 residues. CDR3 loop: CASRLRGQDPSGANVLTF. DNA of the CDR3: TGTGCCAGCAGGTTACGGGGACAGGACCCCTCTGGGGCCAACGTCCTGACTTTC.

This clone appeared once. This CDR3 is CSVYGQGRMNTEAFF. CDR3 nucleotides: TGCAGCGTCTACGGACAGGGAAGGATGAACACTGAAGCTTTCTTT. The chain recombines TRBV29-1 with TRBJ1-1; 8 bases fit TRBD1. Germline CDR1 is SQVTM and CDR2 is ANQGSEA. Trimming cost V 6 bases and J 0 bases; bases outside gene matches: 9. This CDR3 comprises 15 residues.

The chain links TRBV15 to TRBJ1-5, with a tentative D call TRBD1 (5 bases). The CDR3 contains 16 residues. CDR1 and CDR2 from the germline V gene are LNHNV and YYDKDF (reference sequence). Trimming pared 0 bases from V and 2 bases from J, leaving 11 bases between. The DNA of the CDR3 is TGTGCCACCAGCAGAGAGGGGGGGTTTGGCAATCAGCCCCAGCATTTT. It encodes CATSREGGFGNQPQHF.

CDR3: CAGDRGDVNSPLHF. DNA of the CDR3: TGTGCCGGCGACAGGGGCGATGTCAATTCACCCCTCCACTTT. The chain joins TRBV30 to TRBJ1-6, with 8 bases lining up with TRBD1. In germline, CDR1 is GTSNPN, CDR2 SVGIG (reference sequence). The CDR3 totals 14 residues. V lost 8 bases to trimming and J lost 7 bases; unmatched junction nucleotides: 10.

Only one count was recorded for this clone. The chain carries TRBV11-3 and TRBJ2-3; D possibly corresponds to TRBD1 (5 bases). Germline V CDR1 and CDR2: SGHNT, YENEEA. CDR3 length equals 15 residues. The ends were cut back, 5 bases at V and 4 bases at J, with 16 bases in the middle. The DNA of the CDR3 is TGTGCCAGCAGCCCCGAAGGGGTAGCCGCAGATACGCAGTATTTT. It is translated as CASSPEGVAADTQYF.

This sequence joins TRBV5-5 and TRBJ2-3, with TRBD2 matching 8 bases. This CDR3 has 15 residues. Unmatched junction bases numbered 8, after V lost 4 bases and J lost 4 bases. Looked up from germline, CDR1 is SGHKS and CDR2 is YYEKEE (reference sequence). The CDR3 reads CASSRREGHADTQYF. The CDR3 nucleotides are TGTGCCAGCAGCCGACGGGAGGGCCACGCAGATACGCAGTATTTT. Full variable domain (remainder filled in from reference TRBV5-5 and TRBJ2-3): DAGVTQSPTHLIKTRGQQVTLRCSPISGHKSVSWYQQVLGQGPQFIFQYYEKEERGRGNFPDRFSARQFPNYSSELNVNALLLGDSALYLCASSRREGHADTQYFGPGTRLTVL.

J is TRBJ1-2 and V is TRBV24-1; the match to TRBD1 covers 9 bases. Trimming at V came to 3 bases and at J to 8 bases, leaving 3 bases not matched to a gene. The CDR3 has 13 amino acids. Germline V lookup: CDR1 KGHDR, CDR2 SFDVKD. The chain's CDR3 is CATSDPTGGGYTF. Written as DNA, the CDR3 is TGTGCCACCAGTGATCCGACAGGGGGAGGCTACACCTTC.

This clone was detected once. The chain recombines TRBV30 with TRBJ1-4, with D uncertain. There are 13 residues in the CDR3. V lost 4 bases to trimming and J lost 6 bases, with 12 bases between them. CDR1 and CDR2 (germline): GTSNPN, SVGIG (reference sequence). CDR3 nucleotides: TGTGCCTGGACCATAAGCCGGGATGAAAAACTGTTTTTT. It is translated as CAWTISRDEKLFF.

Details on this clone: The sample contains more than one DNA sequence encoding this CDR3. The chain employs TRBV11-3 and TRBJ2-1, with 9 bases matching TRBD1. CDR1 SGHNT and CDR2 YENEEA come from the germline V gene. There are 15 residues in the CDR3. Trimming at V came to 5 bases and at J to 0 bases, leaving 2 bases not matched to a gene. Here the CDR3 DNA reads TGTGCCAGCAGCGGGGGACAGGGCTCCTACAATGAGCAGTTCTTC. It specifies CASSGGQGSYNEQFF.

This clone was counted a single time. The chain recombines TRBV7-2 with TRBJ2-3; perhaps TRBD1 as D (6 bases). Per germline, CDR1 SGHTA and CDR2 FQGNSA. The CDR3 sequence is 14 residues long. Trimming stripped 6 bases from V and 4 bases from J, with 14 bases between. CDR3 sequence reads: CASRLDRGSDTQYF. As DNA, the CDR3 is TGTGCCAGCAGATTGGACAGAGGCTCAGATACGCAGTATTTT. Looking up the rest from reference TRBV7-2 and TRBJ2-3 gives the full variable domain: GAGVSQSPSNKVTEKGKDVELRCDPISGHTALYWYRQSLGQGLEFLIYFQGNSAPDKSGLPSDRFSAERTGGSVSTLTIQRTQQEDSAVYLCASRLDRGSDTQYFGPGTRLTVL.

The chain recombines TRBV28 with TRBJ2-1, with 10 bases matching TRBD2. The CDR3 contains 16 residues. Germline V gene sequence: CDR1 MDHEN, CDR2 SYDVKM. Trimming took 6 bases from V and 4 from J; bases not matched to a gene: 9. CDR3 sequence reads: CASSHSGRPAYNEQFF. The CDR3 region has the DNA TGTGCCAGCAGCCATAGCGGGAGGCCAGCGTACAATGAGCAGTTCTTC.

The rearrangement joins TRBV29-1 to TRBJ1-2; no clear D. The CDR3 extends over 10 amino acids. The germline gives CDR1 SQVTM, CDR2 ANQGSEA. The germline V and J ends were trimmed by 4 bases and 6 bases, with 6 bases remaining between them. The CDR3 nucleotides are TGCAGCGTTGCGGGTGATGGCTACACCTTC. Translation gives CSVAGDGYTF.

The genes are TRBV7-9 and TRBJ2-7, with 7 bases that match TRBD1. Germline-derived CDR1 and CDR2 are SEHNR and FQNEAQ (reference sequence). This CDR3 is built from 13 residues. Trimming at V came to 9 bases and at J to 0 bases, leaving 5 bases not matched to a gene. Here the CDR3 DNA reads TGTGCCAGTCGGGACAGTTCCTCCTACGAGCAGTACTTC. It encodes CASRDSSSYEQYF.

This chain uses TRBV4-3 with TRBJ1-2; possibly TRBD1 for D (5 bases). Trimming took 0 bases from V and 4 from J, leaving 15 bases between them. Germline V gene lookup returns CDR1 LGHNA and CDR2 YSLEER. The CDR3 has 16 amino acids. In DNA, the CDR3 is TGCGCCAGCAGCCAAGACCCCCTTGGGGCTGCCTATGGCTACACCTTC. It specifies CASSQDPLGAAYGYTF.

The chain combines TRBV11-3 with TRBJ1-5; D is possibly TRBD1 (6 bases). The CDR3 loop spans 16 amino acids. CDR1 and CDR2 from the germline V gene are SGHNT and YENEEA. Trimming stripped 3 bases from V and 2 bases from J, with 14 bases between. CDR3 coding DNA: TGTGCCAGCAGCTTTAGAAGGACAGAAGGCAATCAGCCCCAGCATTTT. The encoded protein is CASSFRRTEGNQPQHF.

The chain carries TRBV2 and TRBJ1-6, with 10 bases aligning to TRBD1. This CDR3 contains 19 residues. Germline CDR1 SNHLY, CDR2 FYNNEI. Germline trimming cut 7 bases from V and 2 bases from J; bases unmatched to any gene: 14. In nucleotides, the CDR3 is TGTGCCAGCACCTTACGAACCGGGACAGGGGTTACCTATAATTCACCCCTCCACTTT. Amino acids: CASTLRTGTGVTYNSPLHF.

The gene calls are TRBV30 and TRBJ2-3; TRBD2 might be the D (7 bases). Germline lookup yields CDR1 GTSNPN and CDR2 SVGIG (reference sequence). This CDR3 has 14 amino acids. Trimming pared 4 bases from V and 5 bases from J, leaving 16 bases between. The CDR3 nucleotides read TGTGCCTGGACCGTGGGGGGAGGGGGAGATACGCAGTATTTT. Its protein is CAWTVGGGGDTQYF.

The chain is built from TRBV5-1 and TRBJ2-7, with D unresolved. Trimming pared 5 bases from V and 11 bases from J, leaving 17 bases between. Germline V CDR1 and CDR2: SGHRS, YFSETQ. The CDR3 sequence is 12 residues long. CDR3 in amino acids: CASSKRGVFEYF. DNA for the CDR3: TGCGCCAGCAGTAAAAGAGGCGTTTTTGAGTACTTC.

This sequence joins TRBV2 and TRBJ1-5, with D possibly being TRBD1 (6 bases). Looked up from germline, CDR1 is SNHLY and CDR2 is FYNNEI. The V and J ends lost 4 bases and 1 base respectively, with 11 bases between them. This CDR3 contains 15 residues. The CDR3 sequence: CASSVQGRSNQPQHF. CDR3 nucleotide sequence: TGTGCCAGCAGTGTACAGGGACGGAGCAATCAGCCCCAGCATTTT.

This clone was recorded a few times. The chain combines TRBV12-3 or TRBV12-4 with TRBJ2-7; 8 nucleotides agree with TRBD1. The CDR3 covers 13 residues. The V gene end was trimmed by 5 bases and the J gene end by 5 bases; junction bases not matched to a gene: 5. CDR3 DNA sequence: TGTGCCAGCAGTCCGGACAGGGCCCACGAGCAGTACTTC. Protein: CASSPDRAHEQYF.

This chain joins TRBV7-2 and TRBJ2-7; 10 bases align to TRBD1. In germline, CDR1 is SGHTA, CDR2 FQGNSA. J lost 4 bases, V lost 5 bases, and 5 bases had no gene match. The CDR3 runs to 14 residues. Written as DNA, the CDR3 is TGTGCCAGCAGCCTAACGGACAGGGGGTACGAGCAGTACTTC. It yields the protein CASSLTDRGYEQYF.

The CDR3 DNA sequence: TGTGCCAGTAGTCTCCCTTCTGGCTACACCTTC. Translation gives CASSLPSGYTF. The chain carries TRBV19 and TRBJ1-2; D is ambiguous. V lost 5 bases and J lost 7, with 8 bases in between. The length of the CDR3 is 11 residues. CDR1 is LNHDA, CDR2 SQIVND, per germline (reference sequence).

The chain has TRBV4-1 and TRBJ1-2; D remains ambiguous. Per the germline V gene, CDR1 is MGHRA and CDR2 is YSYEKL. The CDR3 runs to 13 residues. V lost 4 bases, J lost 2 bases, and 8 bases lay in between. CDR3 in DNA: TGCGCCAGCAGCCCCAGCGGGAACTATGGCTACACCTTC. It specifies CASSPSGNYGYTF.

The CDR3 sequence is CASSLRGQPQHF. DNA of the CDR3: TGTGCCAGCAGCTTAAGGGGTCAGCCCCAGCATTTT. This chain joins TRBV7-2 and TRBJ1-5; a weak D match, TRBD1 (5 bases). Germline V CDR1 and CDR2: SGHTA, FQGNSA. Deletions cut 2 bases from V and 6 bases from J, with 5 bases between. The length of the CDR3 is 12 residues. Supplemented by reference TRBV7-2 and TRBJ1-5, the full variable domain reads GAGVSQSPSNKVTEKGKDVELRCDPISGHTALYWYRQSLGQGLEFLIYFQGNSAPDKSGLPSDRFSAERTGGSVSTLTIQRTQQEDSAVYLCASSLRGQPQHFGDGTRLSIL.

The chain uses TRBV10-3 and TRBJ1-5; D perhaps matches TRBD1 (5 bases). Trimming pared 3 bases from V and 4 bases from J, leaving 16 bases between. This CDR3 contains 16 residues. CDR1 ENHRY and CDR2 SYGVKD come from the germline V gene. In nucleotides, the CDR3 is TGTGCCATCAGTGAAGGGGTCGGGGGGACGAATCAGCCCCAGCATTTT. This encodes CAISEGVGGTNQPQHF.